One sample yielded the 20 T cell receptor beta chains listed below, sequenced in a study of identifying expanded T cells in peripheral blood. Profiled with immunoSEQ multiplex PCR; TCRdb holds only in-frame clones, not every one. Here the sample spans 110,000 or so clones, about 87% being singletons. Sequenced sample: blood. These receptors were collected from a person aged 18 to 75 in good health.

The chain uses TRBV14 and TRBJ1-2; D unclear. This CDR3 comprises 13 residues. V was shortened by 0 bases and J by 4 bases, with 6 bases between the two germline ends. The germline V gene encodes CDR1 SGHDN and CDR2 FVKESK. The CDR3 region is CASSQDSLYGYTF. The CDR3, as DNA: TGTGCCAGCAGCCAAGACAGTCTCTATGGCTACACCTTC.

The chain has TRBV9 and TRBJ2-1; 9 nucleotides match TRBD2. The junction had 5 bases not matched to a gene; V was cut back by 4 bases and J by 3 bases. The germline V gene encodes CDR1 SGDLS and CDR2 YYNGEE. The CDR3 covers 15 residues. The chain's CDR3 is CASSPGLADYNEQFF. The CDR3 DNA sequence: TGTGCCAGCAGCCCGGGACTAGCAGACTACAATGAGCAGTTCTTC.

V and J are TRBV6-6 and TRBJ2-7; 8 bases match TRBD1. Germline CDR1 is MNHNY and CDR2 is SVGAGI (reference sequence). CDR3 size: 14 residues. V lost 0 bases to trimming and J lost 3 bases; unmatched junction nucleotides: 1. In DNA form, the CDR3 reads TGTGCCAGCAGTTACTCCGGACAGGGCTACGAGCAGTACTTC. This gives the protein CASSYSGQGYEQYF.

The V and J genes are TRBV30 and TRBJ1-1, with 9 bases aligning to TRBD1. Germline V gene sequence: CDR1 GTSNPN, CDR2 SVGIG (reference sequence). The CDR3 sequence is 19 residues long. J was trimmed by 4 bases and V by 4 bases; bases with no gene match: 22. The chain's CDR3 is CAWNPGAAGQGGTGTEAFF. The CDR3 coding sequence is TGTGCCTGGAACCCAGGTGCAGCGGGACAGGGAGGAACGGGCACTGAAGCTTTCTTT.

The chain uses TRBV27 and TRBJ1-6; possibly TRBD1 for D (5 bases). CDR1 and CDR2 from the germline V gene are MNHEY and SMNVEV (reference sequence). V lost 3 bases and J 10 bases, leaving 10 bases between the germline ends. CDR3 length: 13 amino acids. DNA of the CDR3: TGTGCCAGCAGTTTCGTCAGGGACTCACCCCTCCACTTT. This codes for CASSFVRDSPLHF.

CDR3 sequence: CASSQTEEGDYGYTF. The CDR3 coding sequence is TGCGCCAGCAGCCAAACCGAGGAGGGGGACTATGGCTACACCTTC. This chain joins TRBV4-1 and TRBJ1-2; D might be TRBD1 (6 bases). The ends were cut back, 2 bases at V and 3 bases at J, with 13 bases in the middle. The CDR3 runs to 15 residues. Germline V gene lookup returns CDR1 MGHRA and CDR2 YSYEKL.

V gene TRBV19 combines with J gene TRBJ1-6; D unresolved. The CDR3 length is 12 residues. From germline, CDR1 is LNHDA and CDR2 SQIVND (reference sequence). V was cut by 10 bases and J by 5 bases, with 9 bases left in between. CDR3: CATTENNSPLHF. The CDR3 coding sequence is TGTGCCACAACAGAGAATAATTCACCCCTCCACTTT.

The V and J genes are TRBV7-3 and TRBJ2-2; 8 positions agree with TRBD2. The ends lost 2 bases at V and 1 base at J; junction bases unmatched: 3. Per the germline V gene, CDR1 is SGHTA and CDR2 is FQGTGA. The CDR3 sequence is 16 residues long. The CDR3 region has the DNA TGTGCCAGCAGCTTATTCGGGAGGGAGAACACCGGGGAGCTGTTTTTT. Protein product: CASSLFGRENTGELFF.

The V call is TRBV27, the J call TRBJ2-4; no firm D call. This CDR3 is 13 amino acids long. Trimming took off 3 bases at V and 0 bases at J, with 3 bases between the two ends. Germline V gene sequence: CDR1 MNHEY, CDR2 SMNVEV (reference sequence). In DNA, the CDR3 is TGTGCCAGCAGTTTTGGAGCCAAAAACATTCAGTACTTC. Protein: CASSFGAKNIQYF.

V usage is TRBV10-3 and J usage is TRBJ2-1; 8 bases align to TRBD2. CDR1 and CDR2 from the germline V gene are ENHRY and SYGVKD. The V segment lost 2 bases and the J segment 1 base; nucleotides outside the gene matches: 10. The CDR3 extends over 18 amino acids. As DNA, the CDR3 is TGTGCCATCAGTGAGCGGTCAGGTAGCGGGGCTTCCTACAATGAGCAGTTCTTC. Protein: CAISERSGSGASYNEQFF.

This chain joins TRBV7-3 and TRBJ1-1; D gene uncertain. Germline assignment: CDR1 SGHTA and CDR2 FQGTGA. Trimming pared 2 bases from V and 2 bases from J, leaving 12 bases between. CDR3 size: 15 residues. Here the CDR3 reads CASSLGGPANTEAFF. The CDR3 DNA follows: TGTGCCAGCAGCTTAGGCGGGCCAGCAAACACTGAAGCTTTCTTT. The full variable domain, rest sourced from reference TRBV7-3 and TRBJ1-1, is GAGVSQTPSNKVTEKGKYVELRCDPISGHTALYWYRQSLGQGPEFLIYFQGTGAADDSGLPNDRFFAVRPEGSVSTLKIQRTERGDSAVYLCASSLGGPANTEAFFGQGTRLTVV.

J is TRBJ2-7 and V is TRBV27, with D maybe TRBD2 (6 bases). The CDR3 consists of 14 residues. Trimming left V 4 bases short and J 2 bases short, with 12 bases between. CDR1 and CDR2 (germline): MNHEY, SMNVEV (reference sequence). CDR3 protein: CASSWREGPYEQYF. DNA of the CDR3: TGTGCCAGCAGTTGGCGGGAAGGGCCCTACGAGCAGTACTTC.

The V call is TRBV5-4, the J call TRBJ2-3; TRBD1 agrees at 9 bases. Losses at the gene ends were 5 bases for V and 7 bases for J; bases not matched to a gene: 14. CDR3 length: 16 residues. The germline gives CDR1 SGHNT, CDR2 YYREEE (reference sequence). The CDR3 DNA is TGTGCCAGCAGTAAGCCGGGACAGGGTGTCGTGCATACGCAGTATTTT. Residues: CASSKPGQGVVHTQYF. Variable domain in full (rest from reference TRBV5-4 and TRBJ2-3): ETGVTQSPTHLIKTRGQQVTLRCSSQSGHNTVSWYQQALGQGPQFIFQYYREEENGRGNFPPRFSGLQFPNYSSELNVNALELDDSALYLCASSKPGQGVVHTQYFGPGTRLTVL.

The V gene is TRBV18, the J gene TRBJ1-3; no reliable D call. Per germline, CDR1 KGHSH and CDR2 LQKENI. The CDR3 runs to 17 residues. Trimming stripped 2 bases from V and 0 bases from J, with 14 bases between. CDR3 amino acids: CASSPFMGGASGNTIYF. The CDR3 nucleotides are TGTGCCAGCTCACCATTCATGGGCGGAGCCTCTGGAAACACCATATATTTT.

The chain couples TRBV11-1 to TRBJ2-6; D remains ambiguous. V was cut by 5 bases and J by 3 bases, with 14 bases left in between. The CDR3 loop spans 16 amino acids. From germline, CDR1 is SGHAT and CDR2 FQDESV (reference sequence). CDR3 nucleotide sequence: TGTGCCAGCAGCCCTCCTGCGGCTTTTGGGGCCAACGTCCTGACTTTC. Amino acids: CASSPPAAFGANVLTF.

The chain employs TRBV7-8 and TRBJ1-2; D perhaps matches TRBD1 (6 bases). The V gene's germline CDR1 is SGHVS and CDR2 FQNEAQ. Trimming removed 3 bases at V and 5 bases at J, with 7 bases between. CDR3 length: 12 residues. DNA of the CDR3: TGTGCCAGCAGCTTTGGACAGTATGGCTACACCTTC. Amino acids: CASSFGQYGYTF. The whole variable domain, filled in from reference TRBV7-8 and TRBJ1-2, reads GAGVSQSPRYKVAKRGQDVALRCDPISGHVSLFWYQQALGQGPEFLTYFQNEAQLDKSGLPSDRFFAERPEGSVSTLKIQRTQQEDSAVYLCASSFGQYGYTFGSGTRLTVV.

The V gene is TRBV4-1, the J gene TRBJ1-1; TRBD1 matches at 7 bases. The CDR3 spans 12 residues. In germline, CDR1 is MGHRA, CDR2 YSYEKL. V was clipped by 0 bases and J by 11 bases; unmatched bases: 3. The CDR3 nucleotides read TGCGCCAGCAGCCAAGAGACAGGGCGGGCTTTCTTT. Amino acid sequence: CASSQETGRAFF.

The chain links TRBV19 to TRBJ2-6; no definite D call. The CDR3 totals 15 residues. The germline CDR1 and CDR2 sequences are LNHDA and SQIVND (reference sequence). With 1 base removed from V and 0 bases from J, the gap between germline ends came to 4 bases. The CDR3: CASSIGVSGANVLTF. In nucleotides, the CDR3 is TGTGCCAGTAGTATAGGGGTCTCTGGGGCCAACGTCCTGACTTTC.

The chain employs TRBV7-2 and TRBJ2-3, with 10 bases identical to TRBD2. V shed 3 bases and J 3 bases; nucleotides not matched to a gene: 9. Germline V lookup: CDR1 SGHTA, CDR2 FQGNSA. The CDR3 consists of 17 residues. The CDR3 DNA reads TGTGCCAGCAGCTTGAGCGGGGGGGCGTTTAGGACAGATACGCAGTATTTT. This sequence encodes CASSLSGGAFRTDTQYF.

For the CDR3, the DNA is TGCGCCAGCAGCTTCGGGGAGACCCAGTACTTC. Its translation: CASSFGETQYF. This sequence joins TRBV5-1 and TRBJ2-5; D gene uncertain. Germline CDR1 is SGHRS and CDR2 is YFSETQ. Trimming removed 2 bases at V and 5 bases at J, with 4 bases between. CDR3 length: 11 amino acids.